This T cell receptor beta chain was identified in a study of control samples from healthy donors and cancer patients. This clone was seen only once. The germline gives CDR1 DFQATT, CDR2 SNEGSKA (reference sequence). CDR3 length equals 11 residues. Trimming removed 6 bases from V and 6 bases from J, with 12 bases in between. TCRdb keeps only in-frame clones here, not all; method: immunoSEQ multiplex PCR. The sample comprises about 53,000 clones, roughly 87% of which are singletons, and roughly 13% rests with the top ten. Specimen: PBMCs. The source is a man aged 55 to 70 with head and neck cancer. The chain carries TRBV20-1 and TRBJ2-7; weak D call: TRBD1 (5 bases). CDR3 DNA sequence: TGCAGTGCAAGACAGTATATCGAGCAGTACTTC. Its translation: CSARQYIEQYF.